Listed here are 3 T cell receptor beta chains from one sample, sequenced in a study of T cells after yellow fever vaccination. In TCRdb, the 5' RACE reads were re-called with MiXCR into one record per CDR3 protein. The table lists some 110,000 distinct CDR3 sequences, roughly 6.8% of them singletons. Sample: CD4+ T cells sorted from PBMCs, taken 45 days after the first yellow fever vaccination. The receptors stem from a man younger than 35 who received the YFV17D yellow fever vaccine.

This clonotype was seen repeatedly, ten times or more. This chain uses TRBV30 with TRBJ2-7, with D perhaps matching TRBD1 or TRBD2 (5 bases each). Germline V gene lookup returns CDR1 GTSNPN and CDR2 SVGIG (reference sequence). CDR3 size: 11 residues. Between the trimmed V and J ends, which lost 5 bases and 2 bases, there was a span of 7 bases. The CDR3 nucleotides are TGTGCCTGGGGGGACGCCTACGAGCAGTACTTC. Translation: CAWGDAYEQYF. The variable domain in full, with the rest retrieved from reference TRBV30 and TRBJ2-7, is SQTIHQWPATLVQPVGSPLSLECTVEGTSNPNLYWYRQAAGRGLQLLFYSVGIGQISSEVPQNLSASRPQDRQFILSSKKLLLSDSGFYLCAWGDAYEQYFGPGTRLTVT.

In this sample, this clonotype turned up many times. The rearrangement uses TRBV5-1 and TRBJ2-3; 8 nucleotides align to TRBD1. The CDR3 covers 15 residues. V was pared by 0 bases and J by 3 bases, with 3 bases of the junction left unmatched. Germline V gives CDR1 SGHRS, CDR2 YFSETQ. The CDR3 spells CASSLATGGTDTQYF. Here the CDR3 DNA reads TGCGCCAGCAGCTTGGCAACAGGGGGGACAGATACGCAGTATTTT.

The rearrangement uses TRBV20-1 and TRBJ2-1; 8 bases line up with TRBD2. With V trimmed by 7 bases and J by 2 bases, 7 bases remained unmatched. CDR1 is DFQATT, CDR2 SNEGSKA, per germline (reference sequence). The CDR3 consists of 14 residues. This CDR3 is CSVLYGGAYNEQFF. In DNA form, the CDR3 reads TGCAGTGTCCTCTACGGGGGGGCCTACAATGAGCAGTTCTTC.